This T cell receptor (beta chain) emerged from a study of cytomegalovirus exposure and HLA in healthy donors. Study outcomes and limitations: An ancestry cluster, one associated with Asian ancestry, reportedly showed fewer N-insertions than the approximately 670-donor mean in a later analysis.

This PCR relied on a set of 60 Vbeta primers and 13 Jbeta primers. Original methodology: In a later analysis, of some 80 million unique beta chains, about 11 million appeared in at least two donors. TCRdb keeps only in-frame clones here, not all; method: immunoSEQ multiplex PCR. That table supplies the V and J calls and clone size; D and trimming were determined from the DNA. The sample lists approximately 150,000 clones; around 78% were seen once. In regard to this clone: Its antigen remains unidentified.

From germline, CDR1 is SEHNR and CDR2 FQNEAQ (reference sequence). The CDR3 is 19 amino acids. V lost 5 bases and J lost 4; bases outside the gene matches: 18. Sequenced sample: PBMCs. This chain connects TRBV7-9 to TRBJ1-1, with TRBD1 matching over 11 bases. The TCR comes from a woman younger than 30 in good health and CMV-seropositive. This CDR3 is CASSPRGGGQGDLSTEAFF. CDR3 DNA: TGTGCCAGCAGCCCCCGTGGGGGGGGACAGGGGGATCTGAGCACTGAAGCTTTCTTT.